This TCR beta chain is from a study of shared clonotypes between healthy human individuals (dated by TCRdb to about 2020). Concerning the study at large: Three men and a couple of women, aged 18 to 49 years, made up the cohort. For each donor, CD4 naive and CD4 memory were each given three plates, CD8 naive was given two plates, and CD8 memory was given one plate. Blood TCR repertoires of about five healthy adults were deeply sequenced to estimate repertoire size and the extent of clonotype sharing between individuals. To increase sequencing depth and limit assay-specific biases, different laboratories used diverse techniques to prepare libraries and sequence TCR repertoires. Leukapheresis yielded between about 0.9 and 9 billion PBMCs per donor.

Using the deep immunoSEQ assay, multiplex PCR amplified TCR CDR3 regions from genomic DNA. For each cell subset, the extracted genomic DNA was distributed evenly across all wells of several immunoSEQ 96-well plates, and each plate served as one replicate. For sorted subsets, 200 to 250 ng of genomic DNA, equivalent to some 30,000 T cell genomes, went into each replicate PCR. The purified libraries were quantified using a Qubit 3.0 fluorometer, sized with a Bioanalyzer 2100, and then quantified again using the KAPA Library Quantification kit. Every immunoSEQ 96-well plate was sequenced on a separate single-read 150-cycle Illumina NextSeq 550 flow cell. In the original analysis: Because only junctional sequences without quality scores were contained in the immunoSEQ output, filtering matching that applied to full-length reads could not be performed. To assign V/J genes and CDR3, sequences were annotated using PyIR, a Python wrapper for IgBLAST v1.9, with IMGT germline references. Reads were removed for weak V/J assignments (E-value above 1e-6), missing CDR3, stop codons, out-of-frame junctions, or ambiguous translated residues. V3J clonotypes were defined by identical inferred V gene, J gene, and CDR3 amino acid sequence. To compute the percentage overlap between repertoires, the number of shared unique clonotypes was divided by the size of the smaller repertoire. Three approaches were used to assess repertoire richness: RTK rarefaction, the Chao1 estimator, and Recon v2.1 estimates of unobserved clonotypes. OLGA was used to compute generation probabilities for all TCRbeta clonotypes that the gDNA method yielded from a few donors. TCRdb took this table from immuneACCESS and kept in-frame rearrangements with V and J called. Such tables lack part of the clones; where checked against another copy, unresolved V genes explain under half of the gap, and the rest is unexplained. V, J and clone size are taken as reported in that table, and D and trimming were inferred from the DNA itself. For this sample there are 2 million or so clones; 85% to 95% appear just once. The ten top clones hold more than 0.1% of the sample.

General conclusions and limits of the study: Pairwise subsampling led to the expectation that sequencing depth would affect the degree of clonotype sharing among donors. Because the study included a small number of donors, the genetic and exposure-history diversity represented was limited. Incomplete sequencing was indicated by rarefaction of sorted-subset datasets, despite the large sequencing depth. Clonotypes shared by all four sorted-subset donors showed higher generation probabilities than non-shared clonotypes. Sharing across a few donors was observed for about 5% of naive CD4, 3% to 3.5% of naive CD8, 2.3% of memory CD4, and less than 0.45% of memory CD8 clonotypes. Naive subsets generally had larger estimated clonotype richness than memory subsets did. Sampling was restricted to blood, and TCR repertoires in tissue are likely to differ from TCR repertoires in blood.

Trimming takes 4 bases from V and 0 bases from J, and the germline ends sit 10 bases apart. The CDR3 covers 14 residues, taking in both the cysteine and the phenylalanine. Only the CDR3 region is kept as DNA, spanning 42 bases read in frame from base 1. The germline V gene yields MNHNS for CDR1 and SASEGT for CDR2. A note on this clone: The antigen it recognizes is unknown. The record has no base qualities; no much larger clone is one base away.

Donors were healthy HIV-negative adults with no recently reported acute infections or vaccinations. Every donor was a Caucasian adult living in Nashville, Tennessee, USA. CD4+ T cells were enriched by magnetic negative selection, after which naive cells were positively selected on CD45RA and the negative fraction was taken as the memory subset. After blood collection by leukapheresis, PBMCs were isolated using Ficoll-Histopaque density gradient centrifugation and then cryopreserved in the vapor phase of liquid nitrogen. Analytical flow cytometry was used to check the purity and quantity of each magnetically sorted T cell population. Genomic DNA was isolated from each sorted fraction and quantified by UV absorbance on a Nanodrop 2000c.

The sequence joins TRBV6-1 to TRBJ2-7, and perhaps TRBD2 as D gene, on 5 matching bases. This sequence was found in a man aged 18 to 29 in good health. The sequenced material came from naive CD4+ T cells sorted from blood. Per the publication, the cell subset or site label means: CD45RA+ positively selected. The nucleotides read TGTGCCAGCAGTGGAGGGCCCAACTCCTACGAGCAGTACTTC. Its protein reads: CASSGGPNSYEQYF.